The 3 T cell receptor beta chains reported below all come from one sample, sequenced in a study of vaccination effects on CD4 cells after COVID-19. Their cognate antigens are unknown. ViraFEST used viral peptide pools to expand antigen-specific CD4+ T cells before sequencing. Following an approximately eleven-day culture, CD4+ T cells were purified. Everyone in the study got two shots of either the BNT162b2 or mRNA-1273 vaccine. The table came from immunoSEQ multiplex PCR; TCRdb's copy has only in-frame clones and leaves some out. The table lists about 60,000 clones, under 80% of them singletons. Sequenced here: CD4+ T cells from PBMCs cultured with HCoV-OC43 spike peptides, sampled after COVID-19 vaccination. Stated subset: HCoV-OC43 spike overlapping peptide pool stimulation. The receptors here all came from a human donor who received a COVID-19 vaccine.

This chain links TRBV3-1 (or the pseudogene TRBV3-2) with TRBJ1-4; D is ambiguous. Germline V gene lookup returns CDR1 LGHDT and CDR2 YNNKEL (reference sequence). CDR3 length equals 14 residues. The ends were cut back, 3 bases at V and 0 bases at J, with 5 bases in the middle. CDR3 bases: TGTGCCAGCAGCCACACAGCAACTAATGAAAAACTGTTTTTT. Translation: CASSHTATNEKLFF.

V usage is TRBV18 and J usage is TRBJ2-3, with a possible D match to TRBD1 (6 bases). With 2 bases removed from V and 4 bases from J, the gap between germline ends came to 13 bases. The germline CDR1 and CDR2 sequences are KGHSH and LQKENI. The CDR3 consists of 15 residues. This CDR3 is CASSPTGNDPDTQYF. As DNA, the CDR3 is TGTGCCAGCTCACCAACAGGGAACGACCCAGATACGCAGTATTTT. The full variable domain, rest sourced from reference TRBV18 and TRBJ2-3, is NAGVMQNPRHLVRRRGQEARLRCSPMKGHSHVYWYRQLPEEGLKFMVYLQKENIIDESGMPKERFSAEFPKEGPSILRIQQVVRGDSAAYFCASSPTGNDPDTQYFGPGTRLTVL.

This clone is medium-sized. The CDR3 coding sequence is TGTGCCAGCAGCCTCCGGGTCCCCCGAGCTTTCTTT. It yields the protein CASSLRVPRAFF. The chain has TRBV3-1 (or the pseudogene TRBV3-2) and TRBJ1-1, with unresolved D. V was shortened by 4 bases and J by 10 bases, with 13 bases between the two germline ends. In germline, CDR1 is LGHDT, CDR2 YNNKEL (reference sequence). This CDR3 region has 12 residues.